This TCR beta chain was recorded in a study of T cell changes during pregnancy in multiple sclerosis. V lost 3 bases to trimming and J lost 4 bases, with 5 bases between them. The CDR3 is 11 residues long. The germline gives CDR1 SGHNT, CDR2 YYREEE (reference sequence). The table came from immunoSEQ multiplex PCR; TCRdb's copy has only in-frame clones and leaves some out. The sample has around 72,000 clones, about 92% seen once. This TCR derives from a female donor in good health, enrolled as a control in a pregnancy study. The sample was peripheral blood, taken in the second trimester of pregnancy. The chain uses TRBV5-4 and TRBJ2-7; D gene unclear. The CDR3 reads CASSYKYEQYF. The CDR3 bases are TGTGCCAGCAGCTACAAATACGAGCAGTACTTC.